A selection of T cell receptor beta chains follows, all from one sample in a study of cytotoxic CD8 clonotypes in ibrutinib-treated CLL. Repertoires were generated with immunoSEQ multiplex PCR, while TCRdb's copy carries only in-frame clones and drops some. The sample shows about 150,000 clones, approximately 81% of them seen only once. Specimen: PBMCs, collected after 12 months of ibrutinib treatment. The source is a human donor with chronic lymphocytic leukemia. The CDR3 runs from the conserved cysteine through the conserved F or W. A D gene is named only where the DNA matches it firmly. A clone size is listed for some rows: how often the clone was seen (once, few, many), or a class if it is expanded.

D	size	length	V	J	CDR3	DNA
TRBD2	.	17	TRBV11-2	TRBJ2-7	CASSIFARGVTYYEQYF	TGTGCCAGCAGCATATTTGCGCGGGGGGTGACTTACTACGAGCAGTACTTC
.	once	15	TRBV11-3	TRBJ2-1	CASSLRGTYGNEQFF	TGTGCCAGCAGCTTACGGGGGACCTACGGCAATGAGCAGTTCTTC
.	.	14	TRBV18	TRBJ1-5	CASSTGGAGQPQHF	TGTGCCAGCTCTACAGGAGGGGCGGGTCAGCCCCAGCATTTT
.	.	13	TRBV19	TRBJ2-3	CASSSLSTDTQYF	TGTGCCAGTTCCTCTCTTAGCACAGATACGCAGTATTTT
.	.	13	TRBV7-2	TRBJ1-1	CASRRRGNTEAFF	TGTGCCAGCAGAAGGAGGGGTAACACTGAAGCTTTCTTT
TRBD2	.	16	TRBV5-1	TRBJ2-2	CASSLEWASGTGELFF	TGCGCCAGCAGCTTGGAGTGGGCTAGCGGTACCGGGGAGCTGTTTTTT
.	.	14	TRBV29-1	TRBJ2-3	CSVEQGQGTDTQYF	TGCAGCGTTGAACAGGGCCAAGGCACAGATACGCAGTATTTT
TRBD2	.	14	TRBV15	TRBJ2-7	CATSSETGGYEQYF	TGTGCCACCAGCAGCGAGACGGGGGGGTACGAGCAGTACTTC
TRBD2	once	16	TRBV5-4	TRBJ2-1	CASSFIQREPHNEQFF	TGTGCCAGCAGCTTTATACAGCGGGAGCCACACAATGAGCAGTTCTTC
.	.	11	TRBV5-4	TRBJ2-5	CASSRGQTQYF	TGTGCCAGTAGCAGAGGACAGACCCAGTACTTC
.	.	13	TRBV27	TRBJ2-2	CASSLSGVGELFF	TGTGCCAGCAGTTTATCTGGGGTCGGGGAGCTGTTTTTT
.	once	14	TRBV7-7	TRBJ2-1	CASSPGTAYNEQFF	TGTGCCAGCAGTCCCGGGACGGCCTACAATGAGCAGTTCTTC
.	.	14	TRBV7-9	TRBJ2-5	CASSWSGSQETQYF	TGTGCCAGCAGTTGGTCAGGGAGCCAAGAGACCCAGTACTTC
TRBD2	once	14	TRBV7-9	TRBJ2-7	CASSLVTSGSSQYF	TGTGCCAGCAGCTTAGTTACTAGCGGGAGTTCGCAGTACTTC
TRBD1	.	14	TRBV5-4	TRBJ1-1	CASSYRGMNTEAFF	TGTGCCAGCAGCTACAGGGGCATGAACACTGAAGCTTTCTTT
TRBD2	.	14	TRBV28	TRBJ2-7	CASSLTSGLDEQYF	TGTGCCAGCAGTTTGACTAGCGGGTTGGACGAGCAGTACTTC
.	.	20	TRBV6-4	TRBJ1-5	CASSDPTVDRQCYRNQPQHF	TGTGCCAGCAGTGACCCAACCGTAGACAGGCAGTGCTATCGCAATCAGCCCCAGCATTTT
.	.	16	TRBV9	TRBJ2-2	CASSAQGLQNSGELFF	TGTGCCAGCAGCGCCCAGGGGTTACAAAACTCCGGGGAGCTGTTTTTT
.	.	15	TRBV7-2	TRBJ1-5	CASSPFPGSNQPQHF	TGTGCCAGCAGCCCCTTCCCGGGGAGCAATCAGCCCCAGCATTTT
TRBD2	.	16	TRBV4-1	TRBJ2-1	CASSQHPSGRGEEQFF	TGCGCCAGCAGCCAACACCCTAGCGGGAGAGGTGAGGAGCAGTTCTTC
.	.	13	TRBV10-3	TRBJ2-2	CAISGQLTGELFF	TGTGCCATCAGCGGACAACTGACCGGGGAGCTGTTTTTT
.	.	13	TRBV27	TRBJ2-7	CASRRGGTYEQYF	TGTGCCAGCCGGCGAGGGGGAACCTACGAGCAGTACTTC
.	.	15	TRBV5-4	TRBJ1-1	CASSSGTALNTEAFF	TGTGCCAGCAGCTCCGGGACGGCGTTGAACACTGAAGCTTTCTTT
.	.	13	TRBV7-9	TRBJ1-1	CASSLEMNTEAFF	TGTGCCAGCAGCTTAGAAATGAACACTGAAGCTTTCTTT
TRBD2	.	15	TRBV6-5	TRBJ2-1	CASSAGLAVNNEQFF	TGTGCCAGCAGTGCGGGACTAGCGGTAAACAATGAGCAGTTCTTC
.	.	14	TRBV25-1	TRBJ1-5	CASSGRDSNQPQHF	TGTGCCAGCAGTGGCAGGGACAGCAATCAGCCCCAGCATTTT
.	.	14	TRBV7-9	TRBJ2-7	CASSLGGTRNEQYF	TGTGCCAGCAGCTTAGGCGGGACGCGAAACGAGCAGTACTTC
.	.	15	TRBV5-1	TRBJ1-1	CASSLDNYMNTEAFF	TGCGCCAGCAGCCTGGACAATTACATGAACACTGAAGCTTTCTTT